The clone carrying this TCR beta chain occurred once. PCR used 60 Vbeta primers and 13 Jbeta primers. Some clones are missing from TCRdb's copy, which holds only in-frame ones; the method was immunoSEQ multiplex PCR. The data show over 150,000 clones, roughly three quarters seen once. The data are from a study of cytomegalovirus exposure and HLA in healthy donors. Germline CDR1 WSHSY, CDR2 SAAADI. The CDR3 is made up of 14 amino acids. With V trimmed by 1 base and J by 7 bases, 1 base remained unmatched. What was sequenced was PBMCs. This chain links TRBV10-2 with TRBJ1-5; 10 bases match TRBD1. The clonotype comes from a young man in good health and CMV-seropositive. The CDR3 DNA sequence: TGCGCCAGCAGTGAGTTGGACAGGGGGCAGCCCCAGCATTTT. Protein product: CASSELDRGQPQHF.